Detailed here is one T cell receptor (beta chain). Its antigen is still unknown. The sample is drawn from a study of shared clonotypes between healthy human individuals. Study-wide results and caveats: Despite large depth, rarefaction showed incomplete sorted-subset sequencing.

V was pared by 3 bases and J by 6 bases, with 9 bases between. CDR1 and CDR2 (germline): SGHTA, FQGNSA. The CDR3 sequence is 13 residues long. TCRdb keeps only in-frame clones here, not all; method: immunoSEQ multiplex PCR. The data contain about 1.1 million clones, 70% to 80% of them singletons. The sequence was collected from a young man in good health. Some clones in this sample may be carry-over from other donors' samples. Input material: memory CD4+ T cells from PBMCs. Subset in this sample: CD45RA-negative fraction. The V gene is TRBV7-2, the J gene TRBJ2-1; D not resolved. CDR3 bases: TGTGCCAGCAGCTTCGAACGGACCAATGAGCAGTTCTTC. Translation: CASSFERTNEQFF.